This TCR beta chain was observed in a study of cytomegalovirus exposure and HLA in healthy donors. Turning to this clone: Antigen unknown.

Researchers ran the PCR with 60 Vbeta and 13 Jbeta primers. The protocol was immunoSEQ multiplex PCR, while the TCRdb copy is restricted to in-frame clones and leaves out a portion. The table records over 85,000 clones, about three quarters of them present only once. The CDR3 totals 15 residues. Trimming shortened V by 5 bases and J by 2 bases, and 15 bases separated the two germline ends. CDR1 and CDR2 from the germline V gene are MDHEN and SYDVKM. Study-level results: For cytomegalovirus status, the classifier reportedly gave diagnoses with high specificity and sensitivity. Later examination showed HLA-associated TCR beta chains had greater clonal expansion than equally common others. The availability of immune exposure information extended only to CMV serostatus.

The receptor's source is a woman aged 30 to 39 in good health and CMV-seronegative. The sequencing sample was made of PBMCs. This sequence joins TRBV28 and TRBJ1-1; a weak D match, TRBD1 (5 bases). This CDR3 is CASSRGLSPNTEAFF. The CDR3 nucleotides read TGTGCCAGCAGTCGGGGACTCTCGCCCAACACTGAAGCTTTCTTT.